Below, 22 T cell receptor beta chains from the same sample are listed, as sequenced in a study of shared clonotypes between healthy human individuals. CD45RO-negative CD8 cells positively selected for CCR7 made up the naive population, which excluded terminally differentiated effector memory CD45RA+ cells. TCRdb's copy holds only in-frame clones and misses some; the assay was immunoSEQ multiplex PCR. The sample has about 2 million clones, roughly 94% seen once. The source material was naive CD8+ T cells sorted from blood. The receptors stem from a man younger than 35 in good health.

The chain couples TRBV4-1 to TRBJ2-2; D is unclear. V was trimmed by 0 bases and J by 4 bases, leaving 9 bases between them. Germline CDR1 reads MGHRA; CDR2 reads YSYEKL. The CDR3 sequence is 15 residues long. The CDR3 nucleotides are TGCGCCAGCAGCCAAGAACGGGCTCCCACCGGGGAGCTGTTTTTT. Amino acid sequence: CASSQERAPTGELFF.

The rearrangement joins TRBV4-1 to TRBJ2-5; D ambiguous. V was pared by 3 bases and J by 2 bases, with 7 bases between. Germline-derived CDR1 and CDR2 are MGHRA and YSYEKL. The CDR3 has 13 residues. Here the CDR3 DNA reads TGCGCCAGCAGCCATTGGGGACAAGAGACCCAGTACTTC. It codes for CASSHWGQETQYF.

The chain carries TRBV5-5 and TRBJ2-5; D not certain. The CDR3 spans 12 residues. The germline V gene encodes CDR1 SGHKS and CDR2 YYEKEE (reference sequence). V was cut by 5 bases and J by 5 bases, with 10 bases left in between. The CDR3 here is CASSDPKETQYF. In DNA form, the CDR3 reads TGTGCCAGCAGTGACCCTAAGGAGACCCAGTACTTC.

This chain connects TRBV7-8 to TRBJ2-2; possible D gene TRBD2, 5 bases. Trimming left V 1 base short and J 5 bases short, with 11 bases between. Germline CDR1 SGHVS, CDR2 FQNEAQ. The CDR3 contains 15 residues. CDR3 sequence: CASSLEGEETGELFF. CDR3 DNA sequence: TGTGCCAGCAGCTTAGAGGGAGAGGAAACCGGGGAGCTGTTTTTT.

The chain joins TRBV4-2 to TRBJ2-1; 7 positions agree with TRBD1. Unmatched junction bases numbered 3, after V lost 5 bases and J lost 5 bases. The CDR3 runs 13 residues. CDR1 LGHNA and CDR2 YNFKEQ come from the germline V gene. The CDR3 sequence is CASSATGDNEQFF. Here the CDR3 DNA reads TGTGCCAGCAGCGCTACAGGGGACAATGAGCAGTTCTTC.

On this clone: The same CDR3 also results from other DNA sequences found in this sample. The chain uses TRBV4-3 and TRBJ2-1, with D possibly being TRBD2 (6 bases). Trimming removed 4 bases from V and 4 bases from J, with 8 bases in between. In germline, CDR1 is LGHNA, CDR2 YSLEER. The CDR3 extends over 13 amino acids. CDR3 sequence: CASSLAGYNEQFF. The CDR3 nucleotides are TGCGCCAGCAGCCTTGCGGGATACAATGAGCAGTTCTTC.

This chain uses TRBV5-4 with TRBJ2-2, with 11 bases aligning to TRBD1. From germline, CDR1 is SGHNT and CDR2 YYREEE (reference sequence). The CDR3 runs 16 residues. With V trimmed by 4 bases and J by 5 bases, 7 bases remained unmatched. The CDR3 loop reads CASSAGTGGLTGELFF. The CDR3 DNA reads as TGTGCCAGCAGCGCCGGGACAGGGGGTTTGACCGGGGAGCTGTTTTTT. The entire variable domain, with the rest obtained from reference TRBV5-4 and TRBJ2-2, is as follows: ETGVTQSPTHLIKTRGQQVTLRCSSQSGHNTVSWYQQALGQGPQFIFQYYREEENGRGNFPPRFSGLQFPNYSSELNVNALELDDSALYLCASSAGTGGLTGELFFGEGSRLTVL.

The chain employs TRBV15 and TRBJ1-2; weak D call: TRBD1 (6 bases). Trimming removed 1 base at V and 0 bases at J, with 30 bases between. Germline values: CDR1 LNHNV, CDR2 YYDKDF (reference sequence). The CDR3 spans 22 residues. Here the CDR3 DNA reads TGTGCCACCAGCAGAGTCCTTTCCCTTATTCGGGACAACAGGACAACTAACTATGGCTACACCTTC. It yields the protein CATSRVLSLIRDNRTTNYGYTF.

This clone appeared a few times. In DNA, the CDR3 is TGCGCCAGCAGCCAAGACACCTACGAGCAGTACTTC. Protein product: CASSQDTYEQYF. The chain combines TRBV5-1 with TRBJ2-7; unclear D gene. CDR3 size: 12 residues. Germline V gene data show CDR1 as SGHRS and CDR2 as YFSETQ. The V gene lost 4 bases and the J gene lost 2 bases, with 7 bases spanning the gap.

In regard to this clone: This specimen includes other DNA sequences encoding the same CDR3. The chain is built from TRBV13 and TRBJ2-7; a weak D match, TRBD2 (6 bases). The CDR3 spans 13 residues. Germline V lookup: CDR1 PRHDT, CDR2 FYEKMQ (reference sequence). Deletions cut 5 bases from V and 3 bases from J, with 11 bases between. The CDR3 DNA follows: TGTGCCAGCAGCCTTCGGGGACTCTACGAGCAGTACTTC. It specifies CASSLRGLYEQYF.

V and J are TRBV27 and TRBJ2-7, with 11 nucleotides matching TRBD2. CDR1 and CDR2 from the germline V gene are MNHEY and SMNVEV (reference sequence). J gave up 3 bases and V 5 bases, and 3 bases lay outside the gene matches. This CDR3 region has 14 residues. This CDR3 reads CASSEGTSGYEQYF. The CDR3 DNA sequence: TGTGCCAGCAGTGAGGGGACTAGCGGCTACGAGCAGTACTTC.

The chain couples TRBV19 to TRBJ1-5, with D possibly being TRBD1 (5 bases). The V end was cut by 9 bases, the J end by 5 bases, with 20 bases between. CDR1 and CDR2 from the germline V gene are LNHDA and SQIVND (reference sequence). The length of the CDR3 is 15 residues. Here the CDR3 reads CASTPAGAAYQPQHF. The CDR3 nucleotides read TGTGCCAGCACTCCCGCCGGGGCAGCATATCAGCCCCAGCATTTT.

V usage is TRBV2 and J usage is TRBJ1-1, with unresolved D. Germline values: CDR1 SNHLY, CDR2 FYNNEI. The CDR3 is made up of 15 amino acids. Trimming took 5 bases from V and 0 from J, leaving 13 bases between them. The CDR3 nucleotides read TGTGCCAGCAGTCCCCGTCTCATATTGAACACTGAAGCTTTCTTT. It yields the protein CASSPRLILNTEAFF. Complete variable domain (other parts from reference TRBV2 and TRBJ1-1): EPEVTQTPSHQVTQMGQEVILRCVPISNHLYFYWYRQILGQKVEFLVSFYNNEISEKSEIFDDQFSVERPDGSNFTLKIRSTKLEDSAMYFCASSPRLILNTEAFFGQGTRLTVV.

This chain uses TRBV5-1 with TRBJ2-3; D might be TRBD1 (6 bases). The germline gives CDR1 SGHRS, CDR2 YFSETQ. V gave up 3 bases and J gave up 0 bases, with 17 bases separating them. The CDR3 sequence is 17 residues long. Written as DNA, the CDR3 is TGCGCCAGCAGCTCCCCCCGTCAGGGGCTTAGCACAGATACGCAGTATTTT. This gives the protein CASSSPRQGLSTDTQYF. The entire variable domain, with the rest obtained from reference TRBV5-1 and TRBJ2-3, is as follows: KAGVTQTPRYLIKTRGQQVTLSCSPISGHRSVSWYQQTPGQGLQFLFEYFSETQRNKGNFPGRFSGRQFSNSRSEMNVSTLELGDSALYLCASSSPRQGLSTDTQYFGPGTRLTVL.

This clone was counted only a few times. This sequence joins TRBV2 and TRBJ1-6; D is unresolved. Trimming pared 1 base from V and 6 bases from J, leaving 13 bases between. The CDR3 covers 16 residues. Germline V lookup: CDR1 SNHLY, CDR2 FYNNEI. Here the CDR3 reads CASSEVRLASNSPLHF. Here the CDR3 DNA reads TGTGCCAGCAGTGAAGTGAGACTGGCGAGTAATTCACCCCTCCACTTT.

This clone was picked up one time. The same CDR3 arises from other DNA sequences in this sample as well. The V gene is TRBV6-5, the J gene TRBJ2-7, with D perhaps TRBD2 (6 bases). Germline lookup yields CDR1 MNHEY and CDR2 SVGAGI. The CDR3 contains 13 residues. The V end was cut by 2 bases, the J end by 2 bases, with 7 bases between. The CDR3 reads CASSYGEAYEQYF. The CDR3 nucleotides read TGTGCCAGCAGTTACGGGGAGGCCTACGAGCAGTACTTC.

The J gene is TRBJ2-1, the V gene TRBV9; D is ambiguous. V lost 0 bases, J lost 0 bases, and 13 bases lay in between. The CDR3 is 17 residues long. From germline, CDR1 is SGDLS and CDR2 YYNGEE. The DNA of the CDR3 is TGTGCCAGCAGCGTAGGCCCGGGCAAGCACTCCTACAATGAGCAGTTCTTC. Translating gives CASSVGPGKHSYNEQFF.

The gene calls are TRBV29-1 and TRBJ2-2; D gene ambiguous. Germline CDR1 and CDR2: SQVTM and ANQGSEA. The germline V and J ends were trimmed by 3 bases and 0 bases, with 11 bases remaining between them. CDR3 length equals 15 residues. The CDR3 is CSVDARGSNTGELFF. CDR3 nucleotide sequence: TGCAGCGTTGACGCCCGAGGTTCGAACACCGGGGAGCTGTTTTTT.

The V call is TRBV30, the J call TRBJ1-1; 7 nucleotides match TRBD1. CDR1 GTSNPN and CDR2 SVGIG come from the germline V gene (reference sequence). Losses at the gene ends were 1 base for V and 6 bases for J; bases not matched to a gene: 5. The length of the CDR3 is 13 residues. CDR3 protein: CAWSGQGISEAFF. The CDR3 DNA reads as TGTGCCTGGAGTGGACAGGGTATCTCTGAAGCTTTCTTT.

The chain uses TRBV6-5 and TRBJ2-1; 8 bases match TRBD1. The germline V gene encodes CDR1 MNHEY and CDR2 SVGAGI. The CDR3 runs 15 residues. V shed 5 bases, J shed 7 bases, and the junction held 10 bases outside the gene matches. CDR3 sequence reads: CASSTSGTGLNEQFF. The CDR3 region has the DNA TGTGCCAGCAGTACTTCCGGGACAGGACTGAATGAGCAGTTCTTC.

The V call is TRBV9, the J call TRBJ1-3; no clear D. This CDR3 is built from 14 residues. The V gene lost 3 bases and the J gene lost 1 base, with 8 bases spanning the gap. Germline CDR1 reads SGDLS; CDR2 reads YYNGEE. The DNA for the CDR3 is TGTGCCAGCAGCGCCTCGGGGTCTGGAAACACCATATATTTT. Its translation: CASSASGSGNTIYF.

In nucleotides, the CDR3 is TGCGCCAGCAGCTTAACCACAGGGACTTACACCTACGAGCAGTACTTC. Protein product: CASSLTTGTYTYEQYF. This sequence joins TRBV5-1 and TRBJ2-7; D possibly matches TRBD1 or TRBD2 (6 bases each). The germline V and J ends were trimmed by 2 bases and 2 bases, with 17 bases remaining between them. Looked up from germline, CDR1 is SGHRS and CDR2 is YFSETQ. The CDR3 runs to 16 residues. Supplemented by reference TRBV5-1 and TRBJ2-7, the full variable domain reads KAGVTQTPRYLIKTRGQQVTLSCSPISGHRSVSWYQQTPGQGLQFLFEYFSETQRNKGNFPGRFSGRQFSNSRSEMNVSTLELGDSALYLCASSLTTGTYTYEQYFGPGTRLTVT.